This T cell receptor (beta chain) was observed in a study of blood T cell repertoires in COVID-19 (TCRdb year 2020). General notes on the study: Samples covering the acute and convalescent phases of COVID-19 were provided by collaborators in the United States, Italy and Spain. The material from the prospective study consisted of cDNA or gDNA derived from T cells, B-cell-depleted T cells, or PBMCs. Subjects who had been exposed to COVID-19, were actively infected with it, or had recovered from it provided the deeply sampled blood TCRbeta repertoires that made up the dataset. A freely available public database, intended as a resource for researchers studying the immune response to SARS-CoV-2, is where the repertoires were released. Samples were obtained from the ongoing ImmuneRACE study (first 160 participants) and from approximately 1,200 subjects provided by 6 global collaborators. The sample metadata nearly always contained a de-identified subject ID, COVID-19 status, age in years and sex. HLA class I and class II types, where available, came from metadata supplied by the sample provider rather than from assay-based typing. Results the study describes overall, beyond this receptor: How much clinical and demographic metadata was included differed by source and by participant, and the metadata was provided uncurated.

Participants in the prospective study were aged 18 to 89 years, lived in about two dozen United States geographic areas, and enrolled through a virtual design. In the prospective study, participants were assigned to cohorts based on the clinical history participants reported in a screening survey and a study questionnaire. ImmuneRACE Cohort 3 recovered participants were defined by two consecutive negative NP/OP PCR tests, healthcare professional clearance, or symptom resolution. In the prospective study, mobile phlebotomists collected whole blood, serum and a nasopharyngeal or oropharyngeal swab from each participant. Over an approximately two-month period, participants in the prospective study had the option of providing additional blood draws and questionnaires. Before DNA extraction, blood samples from the prospective study were shipped at room temperature or frozen. The CDR3 runs 13 residues from the cysteine to the phenylalanine. Kept here is only the CDR3 DNA, which spans 39 bases and is read in frame from base 1. CDR1 and CDR2, looked up from the germline V gene, are LGHNA and YSLEER. The V end loses 0 bases and the J end loses 3 bases, and a stretch of 5 bases separates them.

TCRbeta CDR3 regions were amplified from genomic DNA using the immunoSEQ Assay, a bias-controlled multiplex PCR. In the authors' own workflow: The number of nucleated cells in each sample was estimated from the amplification of reference gene primers within the assay. To quantify the absolute abundance of each unique TCRbeta CDR3 rearrangement, sequence reads were collapsed and filtered. For each sample, productive Simpson clonality was calculated by taking the square root of Simpson's diversity index across productive rearrangements. TCRdb retrieved this table from immuneACCESS and kept in-frame rearrangements only. Not all clones are present; in checked studies, unresolved V genes account for under half, and no reason is known for the remainder. V and J calls plus clone size are reproduced from that table; the DNA served to infer D and trimming. A total of under 200,000 clones appear in this sample, about 90% of them only once. The top ten constitute 7% of the sample.

For this clone: Its antigen has not been determined. No base qualities exist here, and no much larger clone lies one base off it.

The sequencing input was PBMCs or T cells enriched from blood (not recorded which). The sequence joins TRBV4-3 to TRBJ2-5; the D gene cannot be named for sure. The TCR was taken from a woman between 50 and 59 years old who had recovered from COVID-19. The nucleotide sequence is TGCGCCAGCAGCCAAGATATTGAAGAGACCCAGTACTTC. Its protein reads: CASSQDIEETQYF.